The T cell receptor (beta chain) under discussion was sequenced for a study of control samples from healthy donors and cancer patients. CDR1 is SGHDN and CDR2 is FVKESK in the germline V gene. Trimming removed 0 bases from V and 1 base from J, with 17 bases in between. The CDR3 has 18 amino acids. Generated by immunoSEQ multiplex PCR, the TCRdb table keeps only in-frame clones and is missing some. The table lists about 100,000 clones, 90% to 95% of them singletons. This TCR was recovered from a young woman in good health. The material sequenced was blood. The V gene is TRBV14, the J gene TRBJ2-3; D might be TRBD2 (6 bases). In DNA, the CDR3 is TGTGCCAGCAGCCAAGATGAATTGCGGGACTTACGCACAGATACGCAGTATTTT. This gives the protein CASSQDELRDLRTDTQYF.